A selection of T cell receptor beta chains follows, all from one sample in a study of T cells in localized non-small cell lung cancer. The repertoire was sequenced with immunoSEQ multiplex PCR; TCRdb's copy has only in-frame clones and lacks some. Seen here are fewer than 5,500 clones, around 28% observed once, and the top ten hold more than 4%. The sample in question was lung tumor tissue, obtained before any cancer treatment. Source of these receptors: a man between 35 and 75 years old with stage II lung adenocarcinoma. The CDR3 runs from the conserved cysteine through the conserved F or W. D genes are given only for firm matches. The size of a clone is reported for some rows only, either as once, few or many, or as a class for expanded clones.

cdr3_length clone_size v_call d_call cdr3_aa
16 NA TRBV19 NA CASKGPGAFFDYGYTF
13 few TRBV9 NA CASSVDTTYGYTF
15 NA TRBV11-3 TRBD1 CASSVRTGREGEQFF
16 few TRBV25-1 NA CASSDRKARINEKLFF
14 few TRBV11-3 NA CASGPSAGVETQYF
15 NA TRBV28 TRBD2 CASSLSSGNRYEQYF
14 few TRBV6-8 NA CASSYRDSNQPQHF
13 NA TRBV30 NA CASRDPSRDTQYF
15 medium-sized TRBV11-3 TRBD2 CASSLGASGNYEQYF
15 NA TRBV28 NA CASSLYPEGTDTQYF
15 NA TRBV19 NA CASSMDGNENQPQHF
14 few TRBV7-2 NA CASMRDPGGYGYTF
16 few TRBV9 NA CASSFNPDRSSYEQYF
12 NA TRBV30 NA CAWRRVGDTQYF
14 NA TRBV28 NA CASNREDELGEQYF
14 NA TRBV19 NA CASNGQGRNGELFF
14 NA TRBV9 TRBD1 CASSRTGFDGELFF
13 NA TRBV29-1 TRBD1 CSVYQGGAEKLFF
17 NA TRBV9 NA CASSVTGGGFGTDTQYF
15 few TRBV28 TRBD2 CASRASGADTDTQYF
15 NA TRBV5-1 TRBD1 CASSRTGDAYNEQFF
13 NA TRBV6-8 TRBD2 CAISSKREGPQSF
13 NA TRBV10-2 TRBD1 CASSRGQGTEAFF
15 NA TRBV11-3 TRBD1 CASSFLGQVTTEQFF
16 NA TRBV6-8 TRBD1 CASSEGQAATGSEQYF
17 NA TRBV28 TRBD1 CASSRPIGTGGSNEQFF
16 few TRBV11-3 NA CASSSAGTLSYNEQFF
18 once TRBV5-1 TRBD1 CASSARTGASGRNTEAFF
12 NA TRBV2 NA CASSEVGETQYF
14 NA TRBV19 NA CASSALMRSNEQFF
15 few TRBV11-3 TRBD1 CASSFDRGRENTIYF
15 NA TRBV28 TRBD2 CASSSLAGVVGEQFF
14 medium-sized TRBV9 TRBD2 CASSVLSGSYEQFF
13 NA TRBV18 NA CASSQRTDYGYTF
14 NA TRBV11-3 NA CASSLGGSFDGYTF
16 NA TRBV14 TRBD2 CASSPSRTSRRETQYF
15 few TRBV2 TRBD1 CASLLTGGFQETQYF
14 NA TRBV6-8 NA CASSGGGVGQPQHF
16 NA TRBV18 NA CASSPGTGRANYGYTF
14 NA TRBV14 NA CASSQEWGQETQYF
15 NA TRBV29-1 NA CSVEPRTDFNYGYTF
14 NA TRBV23-1 TRBD2 CASSRAGGYNEQFF
14 few TRBV11-3 NA CASSLSQRDNEQFF
16 NA TRBV19 NA CASSIRQRASTDTQYF
15 NA TRBV6-8 TRBD2 CASSHRLAGTDTQYF
14 NA TRBV9 TRBD1 CASSGKGAIVGYTF
14 NA TRBV11-3 TRBD2 CASRTNGRADEQFF
14 few TRBV11-3 TRBD1 CASSVGQGAREQYF
13 NA TRBV6-8 TRBD1 CASRQGQSYEQYF